Below, 7 T cell receptor beta chains from the same sample are listed, as sequenced in a study of T cells after yellow fever vaccination. TCRdb recomputed calls from the 5' RACE reads with MiXCR, one row per CDR3 protein. The sample has about 73,000 distinct CDR3 sequences; around 7.3% are singletons. The starting material was CD8+ T cells sorted from PBMCs, obtained on the day of the yellow fever booster vaccination. Receptors were obtained from a young man who received the YFV17D yellow fever vaccine.

This clonotype was seen only a few times. The chain links TRBV10-2 to TRBJ2-3; D may correspond to TRBD1 or TRBD2 (5 bases each). Trimming took 8 bases from V and 2 from J, leaving 11 bases between them. The germline CDR1 and CDR2 sequences are WSHSY and SAAADI. The CDR3 has 13 amino acids. The CDR3 region is CASLGTATDTQYF. The CDR3, as DNA: TGCGCCAGCCTCGGGACGGCCACAGATACGCAGTATTTT.

The chain combines TRBV15 with TRBJ2-1, with D tentatively TRBD2 (6 bases). Trimming took off 5 bases at V and 7 bases at J, with 15 bases between the two ends. The CDR3 is 14 residues long. Germline-derived CDR1 and CDR2 are LNHNV and YYDKDF (reference sequence). CDR3 in DNA: TGTGCCACCAGCGAGAGCCCGGGGGTGAATGAGCAGTTCTTC. Encoded protein: CATSESPGVNEQFF. Together with reference TRBV15 and TRBJ2-1, the CDR3 gives the full variable domain: DAMVIQNPRYQVTQFGKPVTLSCSQTLNHNVMYWYQQKSSQAPKLLFHYYDKDFNNEADTPDNFQSRRPNTSFCFLDIRSPGLGDTAMYLCATSESPGVNEQFFGPGTRLTVL.

The V gene is TRBV10-2, the J gene TRBJ2-7; D gene unclear. Germline CDR1 and CDR2: WSHSY and SAAADI. There are 14 residues in the CDR3. V lost 0 bases, J lost 4 bases, and 10 bases lay in between. The CDR3 sequence is CASSESGLGYEQYF. For the CDR3, the DNA is TGCGCCAGCAGTGAGTCGGGGTTGGGTTACGAGCAGTACTTC.

This clonotype was observed many times. The genes are TRBV4-3 and TRBJ2-3, with TRBD1 matching 9 bases. The CDR3 covers 15 residues. Germline assignment: CDR1 LGHNA and CDR2 YSLEER. Trimming removed 1 base from V and 4 bases from J; junction bases left unmatched: 3. As DNA, the CDR3 is TGCGCCAGCAGCCAAGTTACAGGGGGCTCAGATACGCAGTATTTT. Its translation: CASSQVTGGSDTQYF.

The chain carries TRBV4-3 and TRBJ2-7; D gene ambiguous. Germline CDR1 reads LGHNA; CDR2 reads YSLEER. The ends were cut back, 0 bases at V and 0 bases at J, with 9 bases in the middle. The CDR3 totals 15 residues. CDR3 loop: CASSQDGVGSYEQYF. DNA of the CDR3: TGCGCCAGCAGCCAAGATGGGGTCGGCTCCTACGAGCAGTACTTC.

This clonotype was counted a few times. The chain recombines TRBV6-5 with TRBJ2-1; possible D gene TRBD2, 6 bases. This CDR3 contains 17 residues. Germline V gene lookup returns CDR1 MNHEY and CDR2 SVGAGI. Deletions cut 0 bases from V and 8 bases from J, with 20 bases between. CDR3 bases: TGTGCCAGCAGTTACTCCTTGGAGGGTCACGTAACCCATGAGCAGTTCTTC. It yields the protein CASSYSLEGHVTHEQFF.

The chain recombines TRBV6-6 with TRBJ2-7; D gene unclear. Per the germline V gene, CDR1 is MNHNY and CDR2 is SVGAGI (reference sequence). Trimming shortened V by 3 bases and J by 6 bases, and 9 bases separated the two germline ends. This CDR3 has 12 amino acids. The CDR3 region has the DNA TGTGCCAGCAGTTATTTAGGCCCCGAGCAGTACTTC. It encodes CASSYLGPEQYF.